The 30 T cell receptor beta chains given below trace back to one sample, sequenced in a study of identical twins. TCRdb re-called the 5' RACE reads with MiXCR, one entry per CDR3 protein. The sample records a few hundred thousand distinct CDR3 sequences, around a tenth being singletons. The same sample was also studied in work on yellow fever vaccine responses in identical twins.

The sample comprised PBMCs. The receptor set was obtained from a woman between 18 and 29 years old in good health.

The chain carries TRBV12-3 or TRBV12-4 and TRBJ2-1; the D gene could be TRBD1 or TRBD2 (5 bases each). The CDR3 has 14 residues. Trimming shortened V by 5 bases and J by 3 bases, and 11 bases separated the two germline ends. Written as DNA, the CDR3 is TGTGCCAGCAGTAGGGACCTCAACTACAATGAGCAGTTCTTC. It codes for CASSRDLNYNEQFF.

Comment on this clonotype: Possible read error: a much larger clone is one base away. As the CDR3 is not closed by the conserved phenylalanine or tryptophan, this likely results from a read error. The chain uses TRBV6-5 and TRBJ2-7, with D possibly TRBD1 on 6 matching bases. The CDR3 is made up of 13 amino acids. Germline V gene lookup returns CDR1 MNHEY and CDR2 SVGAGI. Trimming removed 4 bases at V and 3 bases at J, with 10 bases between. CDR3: CASSLRQDYEQYI. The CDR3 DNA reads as TGTGCCAGCAGTTTGAGACAGGACTACGAGCAGTACATC.

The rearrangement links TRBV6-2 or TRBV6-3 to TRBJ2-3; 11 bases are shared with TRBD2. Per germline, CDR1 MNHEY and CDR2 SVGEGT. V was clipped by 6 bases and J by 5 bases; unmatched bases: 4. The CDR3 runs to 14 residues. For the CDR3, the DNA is TGTGCCAGCAGCTTCACTAGCGGGGGAGATACGCAGTATTTT. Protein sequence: CASSFTSGGDTQYF.

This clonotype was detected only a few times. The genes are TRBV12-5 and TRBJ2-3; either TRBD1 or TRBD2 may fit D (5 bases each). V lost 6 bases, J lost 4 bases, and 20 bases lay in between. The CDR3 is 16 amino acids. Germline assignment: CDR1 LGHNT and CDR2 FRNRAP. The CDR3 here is CASGLPGPFPPDTQYF. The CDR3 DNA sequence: TGTGCTAGTGGCCTACCGGGACCCTTCCCCCCAGATACGCAGTATTTT.

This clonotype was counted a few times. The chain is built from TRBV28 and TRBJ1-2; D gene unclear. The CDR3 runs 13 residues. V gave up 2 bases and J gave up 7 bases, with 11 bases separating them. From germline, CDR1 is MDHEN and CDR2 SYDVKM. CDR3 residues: CASSLGPDGGYTF. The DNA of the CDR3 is TGTGCCAGCAGTTTAGGGCCGGACGGTGGCTACACCTTC.

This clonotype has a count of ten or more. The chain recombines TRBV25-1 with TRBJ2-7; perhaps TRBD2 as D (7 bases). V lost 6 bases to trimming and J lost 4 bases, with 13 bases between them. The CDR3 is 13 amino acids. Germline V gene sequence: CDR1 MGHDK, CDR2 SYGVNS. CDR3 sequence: CASSPGGIYEQYF. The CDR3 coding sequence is TGTGCCAGCAGCCCGGGGGGCATTTACGAGCAGTACTTC.

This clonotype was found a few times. CDR3 DNA sequence: TGTGCCAGCAGCTCGGTTGGGACAGGCAATCAGCCCCAGCATTTT. Its protein is CASSSVGTGNQPQHF. V usage is TRBV7-2 and J usage is TRBJ1-5, with TRBD1 matching over 7 bases. The CDR3 is made up of 15 amino acids. V lost 4 bases and J lost 2; bases outside the gene matches: 5. Germline loops: CDR1 SGHTA, CDR2 FQGNSA.

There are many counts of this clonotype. The CDR3 spells CATTSGAGTDTQYF. As DNA, the CDR3 is TGTGCCACCACATCGGGCGCCGGCACAGATACGCAGTATTTT. The V and J genes are TRBV24-1 and TRBJ2-3; D gene unclear. V was shortened by 8 bases and J by 1 base, with 12 bases between the two germline ends. In germline, CDR1 is KGHDR, CDR2 SFDVKD. This CDR3 contains 14 residues.

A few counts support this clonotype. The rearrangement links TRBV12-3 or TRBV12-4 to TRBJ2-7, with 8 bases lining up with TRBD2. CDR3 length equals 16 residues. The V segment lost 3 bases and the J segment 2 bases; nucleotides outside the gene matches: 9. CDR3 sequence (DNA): TGTGCCAGCAGTTTTATCGGCGGGGGGCCTACCTACGAGCAGTACTTC. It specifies CASSFIGGGPTYEQYF.

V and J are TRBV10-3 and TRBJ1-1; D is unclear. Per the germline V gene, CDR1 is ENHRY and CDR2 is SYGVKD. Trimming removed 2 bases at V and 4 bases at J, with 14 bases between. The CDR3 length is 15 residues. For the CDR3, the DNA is TGTGCCATCAGTGAGCCTACAGTGGGCGGCACTGAAGCTTTCTTT. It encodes CAISEPTVGGTEAFF.

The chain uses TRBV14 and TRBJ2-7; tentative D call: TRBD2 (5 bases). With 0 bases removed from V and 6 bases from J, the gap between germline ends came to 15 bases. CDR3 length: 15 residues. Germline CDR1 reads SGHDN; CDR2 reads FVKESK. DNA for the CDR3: TGTGCCAGCAGCCAAGAGGCACTAGAAATAGTCGAGCAGTACTTC. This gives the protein CASSQEALEIVEQYF.

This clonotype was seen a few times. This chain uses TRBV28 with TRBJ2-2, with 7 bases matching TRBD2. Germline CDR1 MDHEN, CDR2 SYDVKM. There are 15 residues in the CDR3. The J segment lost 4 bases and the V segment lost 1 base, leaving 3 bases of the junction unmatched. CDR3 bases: TGTGCCAGCAGTTTATTTGGCGGGGGCACCGGGGAGCTGTTTTTT. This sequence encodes CASSLFGGGTGELFF.

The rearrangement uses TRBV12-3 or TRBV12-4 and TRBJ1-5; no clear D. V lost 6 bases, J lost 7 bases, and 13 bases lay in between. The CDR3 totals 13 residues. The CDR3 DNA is TGTGCCAGCAGCCAGATAGAGGACCAGCCCCAGCATTTT. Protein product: CASSQIEDQPQHF.

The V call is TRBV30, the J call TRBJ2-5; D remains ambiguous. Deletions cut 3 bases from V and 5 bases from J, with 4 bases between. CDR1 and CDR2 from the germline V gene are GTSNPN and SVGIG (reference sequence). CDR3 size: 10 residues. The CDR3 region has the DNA TGTGCCTGGAGGAGCGAGACCCAGTACTTC. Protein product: CAWRSETQYF.

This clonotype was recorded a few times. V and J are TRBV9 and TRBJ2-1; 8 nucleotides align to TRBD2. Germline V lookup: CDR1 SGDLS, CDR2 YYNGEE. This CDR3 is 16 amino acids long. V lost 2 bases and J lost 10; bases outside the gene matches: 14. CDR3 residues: CASSVKPGLGAREQFF. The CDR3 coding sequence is TGTGCCAGCAGCGTCAAGCCGGGACTAGGGGCCCGGGAGCAGTTCTTC.

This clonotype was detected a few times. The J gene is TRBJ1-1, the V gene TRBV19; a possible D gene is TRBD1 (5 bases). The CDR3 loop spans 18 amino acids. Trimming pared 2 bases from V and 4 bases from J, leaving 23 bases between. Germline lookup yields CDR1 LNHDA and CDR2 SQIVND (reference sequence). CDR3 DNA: TGTGCCAGTAGTATATCCCGGCCCTCTTTAGAGAGGGGCACTGAAGCTTTCTTT. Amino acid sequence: CASSISRPSLERGTEAFF.

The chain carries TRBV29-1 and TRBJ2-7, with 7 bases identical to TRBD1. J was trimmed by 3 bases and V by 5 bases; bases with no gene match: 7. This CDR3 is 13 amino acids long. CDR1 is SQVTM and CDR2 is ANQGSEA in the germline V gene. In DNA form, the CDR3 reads TGCAGCGTTCCCGGGACAGTTAGCTACGAGCAGTACTTC. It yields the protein CSVPGTVSYEQYF.

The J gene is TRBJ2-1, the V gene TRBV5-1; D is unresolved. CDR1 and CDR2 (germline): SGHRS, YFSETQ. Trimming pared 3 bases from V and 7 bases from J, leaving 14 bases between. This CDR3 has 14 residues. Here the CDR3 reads CASSSRPVFNEQFF. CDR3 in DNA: TGCGCCAGCAGCTCCCGACCGGTGTTTAATGAGCAGTTCTTC.

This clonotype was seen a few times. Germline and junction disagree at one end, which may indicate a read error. As DNA, the CDR3 is TGTGCTAGCAGCTTATTTAGGGGGGACAGGGATGCTTACGAGCAGTACTTC. Residues: CASSLFRGDRDAYEQYF. V and J are TRBV7-7 and TRBJ2-7; TRBD1 matches 9 bases. Germline assignment: CDR1 SSHAT and CDR2 FNYEAQ (reference sequence). CDR3 length equals 17 residues.

This chain's CDR3 is CASSLRGYGNTIYF. As DNA, the CDR3 is TGTGCCAGCAGCTTAAGGGGTTACGGAAACACCATATATTTT. This chain uses TRBV7-2 with TRBJ1-3; D is possibly TRBD1 (5 bases). V lost 2 bases, J lost 4 bases, and 9 bases lay in between. The CDR3 totals 14 residues. Germline CDR1 is SGHTA and CDR2 is FQGNSA.

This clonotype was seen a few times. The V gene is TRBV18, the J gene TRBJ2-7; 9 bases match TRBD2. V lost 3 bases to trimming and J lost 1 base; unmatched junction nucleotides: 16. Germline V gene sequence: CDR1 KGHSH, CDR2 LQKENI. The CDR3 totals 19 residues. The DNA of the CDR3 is TGTGCCAGCTCACCCACAGAAGAACTAGCGGGTAAATATTCCTACGAGCAGTACTTC. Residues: CASSPTEELAGKYSYEQYF.

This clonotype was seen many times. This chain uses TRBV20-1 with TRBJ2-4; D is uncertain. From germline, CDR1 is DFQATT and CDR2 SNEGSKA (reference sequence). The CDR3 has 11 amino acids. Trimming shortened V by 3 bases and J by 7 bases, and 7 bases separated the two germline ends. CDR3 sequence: CSASFENIQYF. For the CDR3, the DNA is TGCAGTGCTAGCTTCGAGAACATTCAGTACTTC.

CDR3 coding DNA: TGTGCCAGCAACCCGGGACCGAACACCGGGGAGCTGTTTTTT. Residues: CASNPGPNTGELFF. The chain uses TRBV7-9 and TRBJ2-2, with D possibly being TRBD1 or TRBD2 (5 bases each). The CDR3 spans 14 residues. Trimming left V 7 bases short and J 0 bases short, with 9 bases between. Germline V gives CDR1 SEHNR, CDR2 FQNEAQ (reference sequence).

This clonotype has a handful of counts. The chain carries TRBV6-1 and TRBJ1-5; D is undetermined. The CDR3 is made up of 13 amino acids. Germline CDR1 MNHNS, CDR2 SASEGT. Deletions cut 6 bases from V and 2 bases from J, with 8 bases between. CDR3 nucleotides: TGTGCCAGCAGGGGTAGGGGCAATCAGCCCCAGCATTTT. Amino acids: CASRGRGNQPQHF.

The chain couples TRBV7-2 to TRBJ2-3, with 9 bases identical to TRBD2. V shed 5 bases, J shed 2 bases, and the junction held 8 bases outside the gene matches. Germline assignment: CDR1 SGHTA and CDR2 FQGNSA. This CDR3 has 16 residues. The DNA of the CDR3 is TGTGCCAGCAGCATTCGGGCTAGCGGGAACACAGATACGCAGTATTTT. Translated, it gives CASSIRASGNTDTQYF.

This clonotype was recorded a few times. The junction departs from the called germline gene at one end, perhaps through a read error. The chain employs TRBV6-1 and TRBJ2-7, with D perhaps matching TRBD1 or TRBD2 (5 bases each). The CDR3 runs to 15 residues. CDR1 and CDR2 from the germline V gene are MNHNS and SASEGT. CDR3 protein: CASREGRLGDYEQYF. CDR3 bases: TGTGCCAGCAGGGAAGGACGGTTGGGGGACTACGAGCAGTACTTC.

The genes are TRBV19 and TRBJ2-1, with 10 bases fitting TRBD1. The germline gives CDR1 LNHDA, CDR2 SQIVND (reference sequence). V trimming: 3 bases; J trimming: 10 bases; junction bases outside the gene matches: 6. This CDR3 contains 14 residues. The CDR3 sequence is CASSIGGQGYEQFF. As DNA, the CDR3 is TGTGCCAGTAGTATTGGGGGACAGGGGTACGAGCAGTTCTTC.

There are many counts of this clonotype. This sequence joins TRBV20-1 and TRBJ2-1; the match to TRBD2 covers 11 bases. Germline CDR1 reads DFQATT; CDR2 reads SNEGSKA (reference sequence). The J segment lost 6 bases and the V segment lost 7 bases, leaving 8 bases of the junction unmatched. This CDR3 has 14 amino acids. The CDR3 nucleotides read TGCAGTGTTGGGGGGACTAGCGGCTCCAATGAGCAGTTCTTC. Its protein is CSVGGTSGSNEQFF.

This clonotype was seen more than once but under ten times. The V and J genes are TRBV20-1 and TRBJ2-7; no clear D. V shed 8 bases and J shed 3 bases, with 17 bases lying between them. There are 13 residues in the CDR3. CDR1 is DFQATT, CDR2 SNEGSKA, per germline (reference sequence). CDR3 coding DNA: TGCAGTTCACCGGACCACATAAACTACGAGCAGTACTTC. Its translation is CSSPDHINYEQYF.

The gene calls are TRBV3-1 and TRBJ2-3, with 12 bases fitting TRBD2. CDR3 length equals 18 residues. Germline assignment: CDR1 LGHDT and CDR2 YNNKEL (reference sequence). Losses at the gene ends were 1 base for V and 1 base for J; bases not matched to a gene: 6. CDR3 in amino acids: CASSQVFRLAGGTDTQYF. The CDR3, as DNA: TGTGCCAGCAGCCAAGTTTTCCGACTAGCGGGAGGCACAGATACGCAGTATTTT.